The 29 T cell receptor beta chains presented below share a single source sample, sequenced in a study of blood T cells in healthy people across ages. A second 7 to 11 cycle PCR used barcoded and J-beta primers. TCRdb redid the calling of the 5' RACE reads with MiXCR, one entry per CDR3 protein. Of approximately 810,000 distinct CDR3 sequences in the sample, more than 25% were seen once. Material: blood. Receptors originate from a woman older than 75 in good health.

This clonotype appeared many times. The chain combines TRBV7-2 with TRBJ1-5; no firm D call. The germline gives CDR1 SGHTA, CDR2 FQGNSA. Trimming stripped 5 bases from V and 4 bases from J, with 9 bases between. The CDR3 sequence is 13 residues long. CDR3 loop: CASSEGPNQPQHF. DNA of the CDR3: TGTGCCAGCAGCGAAGGGCCGAATCAGCCCCAGCATTTT.

Comments on this clonotype: A much larger clone is a single base away; this may be a read error. The chain joins TRBV7-9 to TRBJ2-7, with 7 bases identical to TRBD1. The length of the CDR3 is 17 residues. V was pared by 4 bases and J by 7 bases, with 19 bases of the junction left unmatched. From germline, CDR1 is SEHNR and CDR2 FQNEAQ (reference sequence). This chain's CDR3 is CASSSKARDSSYNEQYF. Here the CDR3 DNA reads TGTGCCAGCAGCTCCAAAGCCCGGGACAGCTCCTACAATGAGCAGTACTTC. Filled out from reference TRBV7-9 and TRBJ2-7, the complete variable domain reads DTGVSQNPRHKITKRGQNVTFRCDPISEHNRLYWYRQTLGQGPEFLTYFQNEAQLEKSRLLSDRFSAERPKGSFSTLEIQRTEQGDSAMYLCASSSKARDSSYNEQYFGPGTRLTVT.

In this sample, this clonotype turned up many times. This chain uses TRBV9 with TRBJ1-6, with D perhaps matching TRBD1 (6 bases). V lost 3 bases and J 10 bases, leaving 17 bases between the germline ends. The germline CDR1 and CDR2 sequences are SGDLS and YYNGEE. The CDR3 runs to 15 residues. The CDR3 is CASSASEGGRSPLHF. The CDR3 bases are TGTGCCAGCAGCGCCTCGGAGGGGGGCCGGTCACCCCTCCACTTT.

This clonotype was observed at least ten times. The chain links TRBV27 to TRBJ2-1; 8 nucleotides match TRBD2. Germline V gene lookup returns CDR1 MNHEY and CDR2 SMNVEV (reference sequence). This CDR3 comprises 17 residues. V lost 3 bases to trimming and J lost 0 bases; unmatched junction nucleotides: 7. CDR3 region: CASSFLPSGSSYNEQFF. CDR3 sequence (DNA): TGTGCCAGCAGTTTCCTTCCCAGCGGGAGCTCCTACAATGAGCAGTTCTTC.

This clonotype was counted many times. The chain joins TRBV7-9 to TRBJ2-3; perhaps TRBD2 as D (6 bases). V shed 11 bases and J shed 1 base, with 13 bases lying between them. Germline V gene sequence: CDR1 SEHNR, CDR2 FQNEAQ (reference sequence). The CDR3 contains 13 residues. CDR3 region: CASRDFRTDTQYF. CDR3 nucleotides: TGTGCCTCAAGGGACTTCCGCACAGATACGCAGTATTTT. Looking up the rest from reference TRBV7-9 and TRBJ2-3 gives the full variable domain: DTGVSQNPRHKITKRGQNVTFRCDPISEHNRLYWYRQTLGQGPEFLTYFQNEAQLEKSRLLSDRFSAERPKGSFSTLEIQRTEQGDSAMYLCASRDFRTDTQYFGPGTRLTVL.

About this clonotype: This may be a read error, as it is one base from a much larger clone. This sequence joins TRBV7-2 and TRBJ1-6, with D uncertain. The CDR3 runs to 11 residues. Germline CDR1 SGHTA, CDR2 FQGNSA. The CDR3, as DNA: TGTGCCAGCAGTTTGTCTTCACTCCTCCACTTT. Its translation: CASSLSSLLHF.

This clonotype was observed at least ten times. This chain connects TRBV29-1 to TRBJ2-3; D gene uncertain. V dropped 3 bases and J dropped 4 bases, with 8 bases sitting between them. The length of the CDR3 is 12 residues. In germline, CDR1 is SQVTM, CDR2 ANQGSEA. The CDR3 loop is CSVDGQSDTQYF. Here the CDR3 DNA reads TGCAGCGTTGATGGGCAGTCAGATACGCAGTATTTT.

This clonotype was seen more than once but under ten times. One end of the junction varies from germline; a read error may be responsible. The genes are TRBV6-2 or TRBV6-3 and TRBJ2-2; 7 bases are shared with TRBD1. This CDR3 comprises 15 residues. Germline V gene sequence: CDR1 MNHEY, CDR2 SVGEGT. The CDR3 DNA is TGTGCCAGCAGTTATACGACAGGGTGGGCCGGGGAGCGGTTTTTT. Encoded protein: CASSYTTGWAGERFF.

This clonotype has ten or more counts. The CDR3: CASSPHGGGITDTQYF. CDR3 DNA: TGTGCCAGCAGCCCCCATGGGGGGGGGATAACAGATACGCAGTATTTT. The chain recombines TRBV6-6 with TRBJ2-3; TRBD2 matches at 7 bases. Germline lookup yields CDR1 MNHNY and CDR2 SVGAGI (reference sequence). Trimming removed 6 bases from V and 3 bases from J; junction bases left unmatched: 12. The CDR3 is 16 amino acids.

The chain combines TRBV28 with TRBJ2-3, with a tentative D call TRBD1 (5 bases). V shed 5 bases and J shed 0 bases, with 15 bases lying between them. Germline lookup yields CDR1 MDHEN and CDR2 SYDVKM. The CDR3 runs to 16 residues. CDR3 DNA: TGTGCCAGCAGTACCTTCAAGGGGCCTAGCACAGATACGCAGTATTTT. As protein: CASSTFKGPSTDTQYF.

With respect to this clonotype: A much larger clone differs by one base, so this may be a read error. This chain uses TRBV29-1 with TRBJ1-6; D possibly corresponds to TRBD1 (6 bases). CDR1 is SQVTM, CDR2 ANQGSEA, per germline. V was cut by 5 bases and J by 0 bases, with 8 bases left in between. This CDR3 has 14 residues. For the CDR3, the DNA is TGCAGCGTTAGGGGGAGCTCCTATAATTCACCCCTCCACTTT. Its protein is CSVRGSSYNSPLHF. The complete variable domain, with remaining parts taken from reference TRBV29-1 and TRBJ1-6, reads SAVISQKPSRDICQRGTSLTIQCQVDSQVTMMFWYRQQPGQSLTLIATANQGSEATYESGFVIDKFPISRPNLTFSTLTVSNMSPEDSSIYLCSVRGSSYNSPLHFGNGTRLTVT.

The chain has TRBV12-3 or TRBV12-4 and TRBJ1-1, with unresolved D. CDR3 size: 14 residues. V was clipped by 3 bases and J by 5 bases, with 13 bases between them. As DNA, the CDR3 is TGTGCCAGCAGTTTGAGGAGGTCCTTTACTGAAGCTTTCTTT. Protein: CASSLRRSFTEAFF.

At least ten counts were recorded for this clonotype. J is TRBJ1-1 and V is TRBV7-9, with a possible D match to TRBD1 (6 bases). Germline V gene sequence: CDR1 SEHNR, CDR2 FQNEAQ (reference sequence). V was clipped by 5 bases and J by 3 bases, with 22 bases between them. This CDR3 spans 17 amino acids. For the CDR3, the DNA is TGTGCCAGCAGCACTACCGGGACACCGGGGGGGGACACTGAAGCTTTCTTT. As protein: CASSTTGTPGGDTEAFF.

The V call is TRBV7-2, the J call TRBJ1-6; D remains ambiguous. CDR1 and CDR2 (germline): SGHTA, FQGNSA. The CDR3 is 15 residues long. V was trimmed by 1 base and J by 6 bases, leaving 10 bases between them. CDR3 nucleotide sequence: TGTGCCAGCAGCTTAGGGCTGGGGAGTAATTCACCCCTCCACTTT. Translating it yields CASSLGLGSNSPLHF.

Turning to this clonotype: A much more abundant neighbour one base away suggests this may be a read error. The rearrangement links TRBV6-2 or TRBV6-3 to TRBJ2-1; 11 positions agree with TRBD1. The J call may be wrong; the DNA end is better matched by TRBJ2-7. CDR3 length equals 15 residues. Germline V CDR1 and CDR2: MNHEY, SVGEGT. The CDR3, as DNA: TGTGCCAGCAGCTTAGGACAGGGGGCGATCAATGAGCAGTACTTC. Amino acids: CASSLGQGAINEQYF.

This clonotype turned up a few times. The genes are TRBV9 and TRBJ1-2, with TRBD1 as a possible D gene (6 bases). The V end was cut by 2 bases, the J end by 7 bases, with 12 bases between. Germline V gene data show CDR1 as SGDLS and CDR2 as YYNGEE. This CDR3 is built from 13 residues. The CDR3 sequence: CASSVGGGVGYTF. As DNA, the CDR3 is TGTGCCAGCAGCGTTGGGGGCGGAGTTGGCTACACCTTC.

In regard to this clonotype: A much larger clone is a single base away; this may be a read error. CDR3 protein: CSARFGSDTRYF. As DNA, the CDR3 is TGCAGTGCTAGATTTGGTTCAGATACGCGGTATTTT. The V and J genes are TRBV20-1 and TRBJ2-3, with no clear D. The germline V gene has CDR1 DFQATT and CDR2 SNEGSKA (reference sequence). The length of the CDR3 is 12 residues.

This clonotype was observed a handful of times. The chain carries TRBV10-3 and TRBJ1-1; TRBD1 is a possible D gene (5 bases). The CDR3 has 14 amino acids. The germline V gene has CDR1 ENHRY and CDR2 SYGVKD. V gave up 2 bases and J gave up 1 base, with 8 bases separating them. The CDR3 loop reads CAISEQGENTEAFF. CDR3 coding DNA: TGTGCCATCAGTGAGCAGGGTGAGAACACTGAAGCTTTCTTT.

This clonotype was seen repeatedly, ten times or more. This chain joins TRBV7-2 and TRBJ2-5; tentative D call: TRBD2 (5 bases). The V gene's germline CDR1 is SGHTA and CDR2 FQGNSA. V shed 2 bases and J shed 11 bases, with 12 bases lying between them. The CDR3 is 12 residues long. CDR3 DNA sequence: TGTGCCAGCAGCTTAATCCTCGGGGAGCAGTACTTC. Translation: CASSLILGEQYF.

In this sample, this clonotype turned up once. The gene calls are TRBV24-1 and TRBJ2-5; D tentatively fits TRBD1 or TRBD2 (5 bases each). CDR1 is KGHDR, CDR2 SFDVKD, per germline. The CDR3 has 15 amino acids. V was shortened by 0 bases and J by 4 bases, with 11 bases between the two germline ends. The CDR3 DNA follows: TGTGCCACCAGTGATTTGCTTGGGGGTCCAGAGACCCAGTACTTC. Amino acids: CATSDLLGGPETQYF.

This clonotype has only a few counts. The rearrangement joins TRBV11-3 to TRBJ2-7, with D maybe TRBD1 (5 bases). This CDR3 has 15 amino acids. V was cut by 5 bases and J by 0 bases, with 14 bases left in between. The germline gives CDR1 SGHNT, CDR2 YENEEA. CDR3 DNA: TGTGCCAGCAGCCCTGGGGCGCTCCCCTCCTACGAGCAGTACTTC. It translates to CASSPGALPSYEQYF. The full variable domain, completed using reference TRBV11-3 and TRBJ2-7, is EAGVVQSPRYKIIEKKQPVAFWCNPISGHNTLYWYLQNLGQGPELLIRYENEEAVDDSQLPKDRFSAERLKGVDSTLKIQPAELGDSAVYLCASSPGALPSYEQYFGPGTRLTVT.

This clonotype was picked up a small number of times. Relative to the germline gene, one junction end is altered; a read error may explain this. This chain links TRBV12-3 or TRBV12-4 with TRBJ2-1; TRBD2 agrees at 10 bases. The CDR3 has 17 amino acids. As DNA, the CDR3 is TGTACCAGCGGCGGACTAGCGGAGCTTCGCTCCTACAATGAGCAGTTCTTC. It translates to CTSGGLAELRSYNEQFF.

This clonotype showed up many times. V and J are TRBV6-5 and TRBJ2-2, with D unresolved. CDR1 and CDR2 from the germline V gene are MNHEY and SVGAGI. The CDR3 is 14 amino acids. The V gene lost 4 bases and the J gene lost 3 bases, with 9 bases spanning the gap. CDR3: CASSSRVDTGELFF. The CDR3 nucleotides read TGTGCCAGCAGTTCGCGTGTGGACACCGGGGAGCTGTTTTTT.

On this clonotype itself: At one of its ends the junction is not consistent with the germline gene, which may arise from a read error. The V gene is TRBV29-1, the J gene TRBJ2-3; possible D gene TRBD2, 6 bases. This CDR3 region has 13 residues. Germline loops: CDR1 SQVTM, CDR2 ANQGSEA. CDR3 DNA sequence: TGCAACGTTGAAAGGGCTAGCGCAGATACGCAGTATTTT. Its protein product is CNVERASADTQYF.

The chain has TRBV7-2 and TRBJ1-1; D unclear. Germline lookup yields CDR1 SGHTA and CDR2 FQGNSA. The V end was cut by 5 bases, the J end by 2 bases, with 12 bases between. This CDR3 has 14 amino acids. CDR3 protein: CASSPGIANTEAFF. The CDR3 nucleotides read TGTGCCAGCAGCCCAGGAATCGCTAACACTGAAGCTTTCTTT.

The chain links TRBV15 to TRBJ2-5; 9 bases map to TRBD1. Trimming at V came to 2 bases and at J to 11 bases, leaving 15 bases not matched to a gene. Germline V gives CDR1 LNHNV, CDR2 YYDKDF (reference sequence). The CDR3 loop spans 16 amino acids. This chain's CDR3 is CATSRLGTGRSEEQYF. The CDR3 nucleotides are TGTGCCACCAGCAGACTCGGGACAGGGCGGTCAGAAGAGCAGTACTTC. The full variable domain, completed using reference TRBV15 and TRBJ2-5, is DAMVIQNPRYQVTQFGKPVTLSCSQTLNHNVMYWYQQKSSQAPKLLFHYYDKDFNNEADTPDNFQSRRPNTSFCFLDIRSPGLGDTAMYLCATSRLGTGRSEEQYFGPGTRLLVL.

Only a few counts were recorded for this clonotype. A much larger clone is a single base away; this may be a read error. This chain links TRBV6-6 with TRBJ2-1; D gene ambiguous. Germline assignment: CDR1 MNHNY and CDR2 SVGAGI (reference sequence). This CDR3 spans 10 amino acids. Trimming cost V 8 bases and J 12 bases, with 11 bases left between them. For the CDR3, the DNA is TGTGCCAGCCGCGGCGATGTGCAGTTCTTC. It translates to CASRGDVQFF.

The chain links TRBV7-2 to TRBJ1-1; D call uncertain. Germline loops: CDR1 SGHTA, CDR2 FQGNSA. The germline V and J ends were trimmed by 2 bases and 5 bases, with 6 bases remaining between them. The CDR3 totals 12 residues. CDR3 sequence (DNA): TGTGCCAGCAGCTTATACGAGACTGAAGCTTTCTTT. Translated: CASSLYETEAFF. The full variable domain, completed using reference TRBV7-2 and TRBJ1-1, is GAGVSQSPSNKVTEKGKDVELRCDPISGHTALYWYRQSLGQGLEFLIYFQGNSAPDKSGLPSDRFSAERTGGSVSTLTIQRTQQEDSAVYLCASSLYETEAFFGQGTRLTVV.

This clonotype was detected only a few times. The V gene is TRBV7-9, the J gene TRBJ2-3, with TRBD2 matching over 7 bases. The trim removed 5 bases at V and 1 base at J, leaving 12 bases unmatched. Germline V gene data show CDR1 as SEHNR and CDR2 as FQNEAQ (reference sequence). This CDR3 region has 17 residues. This CDR3 is CASSAGIAAGGTDTQYF. The DNA for the CDR3 is TGTGCCAGCAGCGCAGGTATCGCGGCGGGGGGCACAGATACGCAGTATTTT.